This entry lists 12 T cell receptor beta chains sequenced from one sample in a study of blood T cell repertoires in COVID-19. Libraries were prepared by immunoSEQ multiplex PCR; TCRdb keeps only in-frame clonotypes and omits some of them. The table shows over 450,000 clones, with approximately 88% occurring only once. What was sequenced was peripheral blood. The receptors stem from a woman in her forties or fifties with COVID-19, enrolled during active disease.

The V call is TRBV29-1, the J call TRBJ2-2; the match to TRBD1 covers 7 bases. The CDR3 covers 14 residues. Germline CDR1 is SQVTM and CDR2 is ANQGSEA. V was pared by 5 bases and J by 1 base, with 4 bases of the junction left unmatched. The DNA for the CDR3 is TGCAGCGTTTACCCAGGGGGGAACACCGGGGAGCTGTTTTTT. Protein sequence: CSVYPGGNTGELFF.

This clone was found a few times. The chain is built from TRBV30 and TRBJ2-2; TRBD1 agrees at 7 bases. V lost 3 bases to trimming and J lost 7 bases; unmatched junction nucleotides: 8. The CDR3 spans 14 residues. CDR1 and CDR2 (germline): GTSNPN, SVGIG (reference sequence). The CDR3 reads CAWSRLTGIGELFF. DNA for the CDR3: TGTGCCTGGAGCCGGTTGACAGGGATCGGGGAGCTGTTTTTT.

The gene calls are TRBV2 and TRBJ1-2, with 8 bases that match TRBD1. J was trimmed by 7 bases and V by 6 bases; bases with no gene match: 10. The length of the CDR3 is 14 residues. Germline V gene sequence: CDR1 SNHLY, CDR2 FYNNEI. CDR3 nucleotides: TGTGCCAGCAGGGGTTCAGGGGGCTCAGTTGGCTACACCTTC. Translation: CASRGSGGSVGYTF. Combining the CDR3 with reference TRBV2 and TRBJ1-2 gives the whole variable domain EPEVTQTPSHQVTQMGQEVILRCVPISNHLYFYWYRQILGQKVEFLVSFYNNEISEKSEIFDDQFSVERPDGSNFTLKIRSTKLEDSAMYFCASRGSGGSVGYTFGSGTRLTVV.

The rearrangement links TRBV2 to TRBJ2-7, with D perhaps matching TRBD2 (5 bases). Deletions cut 5 bases from V and 1 base from J, with 9 bases between. The CDR3 spans 13 residues. CDR1 and CDR2 from the germline V gene are SNHLY and FYNNEI. This CDR3 reads CASSYGMSYEQYF. The CDR3 nucleotides read TGTGCCAGCAGTTACGGGATGTCCTACGAGCAGTACTTC.

The chain uses TRBV5-3 and TRBJ1-1, with D hard to call. TRBV5-3 counts as an open reading frame of uncertain function. There are 16 residues in the CDR3. V lost 8 bases, J lost 0 bases, and 20 bases lay in between. The CDR3 DNA reads as TGTGCCAGCCCCCTTTCCCCCTCTATCATGAACACTGAAGCTTTCTTT. Protein product: CASPLSPSIMNTEAFF.

The chain uses TRBV4-1 and TRBJ1-1, with D maybe TRBD1 (6 bases). The V gene's germline CDR1 is MGHRA and CDR2 YSYEKL. The CDR3 sequence is 15 residues long. V gave up 5 bases and J gave up 3 bases, with 16 bases separating them. The CDR3, as DNA: TGCGCCAGCAGCTCAAGTCCGGGACAAGACACTGAAGCTTTCTTT. Its translation is CASSSSPGQDTEAFF.

The CDR3 nucleotides are TGTGCCAGCTCACGGACAGGGAGTTCTGGAAACACCATATATTTT. Protein: CASSRTGSSGNTIYF. The chain is built from TRBV18 and TRBJ1-3, with 8 bases matching TRBD1. The CDR3 spans 15 residues. Germline CDR1 KGHSH, CDR2 LQKENI. Trimming at V came to 4 bases and at J to 1 base, leaving 3 bases not matched to a gene.

The J gene is TRBJ1-2, the V gene TRBV5-4; weak D call: TRBD1 (6 bases). The V gene lost 0 bases and the J gene lost 4 bases, with 7 bases spanning the gap. The CDR3 runs to 13 residues. CDR1 is SGHNT and CDR2 is YYREEE in the germline V gene (reference sequence). In nucleotides, the CDR3 is TGTGCCAGCAGCTTGGAGACAGGCTATGGCTACACCTTC. Translated, it gives CASSLETGYGYTF.

The J gene is TRBJ2-1, the V gene TRBV5-1; D gene unclear. The germline V gene has CDR1 SGHRS and CDR2 YFSETQ. This CDR3 has 14 residues. Between the trimmed V and J ends, which lost 1 base and 4 bases, there was a span of 9 bases. CDR3 residues: CASSLRQVYNEQFF. The DNA for the CDR3 is TGCGCCAGCAGCTTGCGGCAGGTTTACAATGAGCAGTTCTTC.

The chain joins TRBV15 to TRBJ2-5; D not certain. V lost 0 bases and J 4 bases, leaving 18 bases between the germline ends. Germline V CDR1 and CDR2: LNHNV, YYDKDF (reference sequence). The CDR3 spans 17 residues. CDR3 DNA: TGTGCCACCAGCAGAGAATTTGCGACACACAGTCGAGAGACCCAGTACTTC. Its translation: CATSREFATHSRETQYF.

The genes are TRBV10-2 and TRBJ2-1; D is perhaps TRBD2 (6 bases). The ends were cut back, 3 bases at V and 5 bases at J, with 17 bases in the middle. This CDR3 is built from 16 residues. Per germline, CDR1 WSHSY and CDR2 SAAADI. CDR3 nucleotides: TGCGCCAGCAGTGATCAGTGGGACTCTCCAAACAATGAGCAGTTCTTC. Translation gives CASSDQWDSPNNEQFF.

V usage is TRBV6-4 and J usage is TRBJ2-7; 7 bases map to TRBD1. The germline CDR1 and CDR2 sequences are MRHNA and SNTAGT. The CDR3 totals 10 residues. In DNA form, the CDR3 reads TGTGCAAAGGACAGGAACGAGCAGTACTTC. It translates to CAKDRNEQYF.